These T cell receptor beta chains were read from a single sample in a study of beta chain features in type 1 diabetes. Measured with immunoSEQ multiplex PCR; TCRdb has only the in-frame clones, and not every one. The repertoire includes roughly 300,000 clones, around 8% of them detected once, and 0.44% sits in the top ten. The source material was central memory CD4+ T cells from blood. The source of these receptors is a woman under 30 in good health. Each CDR3 is given with its conserved first and last residue. A D gene is named only where the DNA matches it firmly. A row's size may be missing; if present it is once, few, many or a size class.

d_gene,j_gene,v_gene,abundance,CDR3aa,CDR3nt
NA,TRBJ2-7,TRBV7-9,NA,CASSPFGGGYEQYF,TGTGCCAGCAGCCCGTTCGGAGGGGGGTACGAGCAGTACTTC
NA,TRBJ1-2,TRBV11-2,many,CASSSYIGYTF,TGTGCCAGCAGCTCCTACATTGGCTACACCTTC
NA,TRBJ2-7,TRBV7-8,few,CASSVIQASSSYEQYF,TGTGCCAGCAGCGTTATTCAAGCTAGCAGTTCCTACGAGCAGTACTTC
NA,TRBJ2-3,TRBV5-1,NA,CASSLESASSTDTQYF,TGCGCCAGCAGCTTGGAGTCAGCCTCTAGCACAGATACGCAGTATTTT
NA,TRBJ2-1,TRBV5-1,few,CASSLTGGYGSYNEQFF,TGCGCCAGCAGCTTAACAGGAGGATACGGGTCCTACAATGAGCAGTTCTTC
TRBD2,TRBJ2-7,TRBV7-2,NA,CASSYQAGVGYEQYF,TGTGCCAGCAGCTATCAAGCGGGAGTAGGCTACGAGCAGTACTTC
NA,TRBJ1-5,TRBV7-2,NA,CASSRNKAPNQPQHF,TGTGCCAGCAGCCGGAATAAGGCCCCAAATCAGCCCCAGCATTTT
NA,TRBJ2-2,TRBV28,NA,CASSLFTAGENTGELFF,TGTGCCAGCAGTTTATTTACAGCTGGGGAGAACACCGGGGAGCTGTTTTTT
NA,TRBJ1-1,TRBV27,once,CASSRGDRNTEAFF,TGTGCCAGCAGCCGCGGGGACCGGAACACTGAAGCTTTCTTT
NA,TRBJ2-7,TRBV5-1,few,CASSLRPAGRQGSNEQYF,TGCGCCAGCAGCTTACGGCCCGCGGGTCGGCAGGGTTCAAACGAGCAGTACTTC
NA,TRBJ1-6,TRBV5-1,NA,CASKEGGSSYNSPLHF,TGCGCCAGCAAAGAAGGGGGGAGCTCCTATAATTCACCCCTCCACTTT
NA,TRBJ2-7,TRBV29-1,NA,CSVVGDQNTGYEQYF,TGCAGCGTTGTCGGCGATCAAAACACCGGCTACGAGCAGTACTTC
NA,TRBJ2-7,TRBV7-9,NA,CASSLVGAQRSYEQYF,TGTGCCAGCAGCTTAGTTGGGGCCCAGCGGTCCTACGAGCAGTACTTC
NA,TRBJ2-1,TRBV4-2,NA,CASSQDHSVNNEQFF,TGTGCCAGCAGCCAAGATCATAGCGTAAACAATGAGCAGTTCTTC